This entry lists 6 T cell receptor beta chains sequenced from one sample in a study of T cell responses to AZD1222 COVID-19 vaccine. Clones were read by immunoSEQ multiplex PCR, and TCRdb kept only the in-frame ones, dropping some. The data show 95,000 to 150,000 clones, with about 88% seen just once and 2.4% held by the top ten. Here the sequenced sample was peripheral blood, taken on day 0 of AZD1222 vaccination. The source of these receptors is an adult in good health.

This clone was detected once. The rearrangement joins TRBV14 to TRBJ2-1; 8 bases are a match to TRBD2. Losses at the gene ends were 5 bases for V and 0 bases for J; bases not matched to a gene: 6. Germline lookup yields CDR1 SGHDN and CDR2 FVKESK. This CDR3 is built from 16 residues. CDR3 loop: CASSYTGGFSYNEQFF. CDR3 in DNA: TGTGCCAGCAGCTATACGGGGGGGTTCTCCTACAATGAGCAGTTCTTC.

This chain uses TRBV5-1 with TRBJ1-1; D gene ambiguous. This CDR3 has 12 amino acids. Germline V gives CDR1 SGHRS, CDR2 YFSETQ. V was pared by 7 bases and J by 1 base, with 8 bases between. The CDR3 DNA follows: TGCGCCAGCCGCTGGGGGAACACTGAAGCTTTCTTT. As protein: CASRWGNTEAFF.

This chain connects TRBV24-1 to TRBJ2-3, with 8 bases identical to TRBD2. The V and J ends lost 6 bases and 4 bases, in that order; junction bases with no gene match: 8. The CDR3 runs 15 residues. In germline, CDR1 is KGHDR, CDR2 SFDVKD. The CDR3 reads CATSFPGLGADTQYF. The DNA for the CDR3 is TGTGCCACCAGTTTCCCGGGACTAGGGGCAGATACGCAGTATTTT.

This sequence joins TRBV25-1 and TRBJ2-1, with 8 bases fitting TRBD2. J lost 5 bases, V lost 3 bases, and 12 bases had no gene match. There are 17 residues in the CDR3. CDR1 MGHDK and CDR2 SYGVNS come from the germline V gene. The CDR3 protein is CASSDEASGRSNNEQFF. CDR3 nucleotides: TGTGCCAGCAGTGACGAGGCTAGCGGGCGATCAAACAATGAGCAGTTCTTC.

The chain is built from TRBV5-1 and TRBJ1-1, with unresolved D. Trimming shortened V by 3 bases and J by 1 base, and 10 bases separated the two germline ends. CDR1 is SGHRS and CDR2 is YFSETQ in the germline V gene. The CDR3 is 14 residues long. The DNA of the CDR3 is TGCGCCAGCAGCTCGCAGGCAGGGAACACTGAAGCTTTCTTT. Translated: CASSSQAGNTEAFF.

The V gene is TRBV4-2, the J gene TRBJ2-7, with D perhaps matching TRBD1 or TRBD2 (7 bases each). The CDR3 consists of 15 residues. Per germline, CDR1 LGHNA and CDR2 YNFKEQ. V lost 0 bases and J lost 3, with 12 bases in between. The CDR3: CASSQDPGGGYEQYF. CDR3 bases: TGTGCCAGCAGCCAAGACCCAGGGGGGGGCTACGAGCAGTACTTC.